This T cell receptor beta chain derives from a study of shared clonotypes between healthy human individuals (dated by TCRdb to about 2020). At the level of the whole study: A few men and two women, aged 18 to 49 years, made up the cohort. To increase sequencing depth and limit assay-specific biases, different laboratories used diverse techniques to prepare libraries and sequence TCR repertoires. Between about 0.85 and 8.9 billion PBMCs per donor were obtained by leukapheresis. The study deeply sequenced blood TCR repertoires of five healthy adults to estimate repertoire size and the extent of clonotype sharing between individuals. Per donor, three plates each were used for CD4 naive and CD4 memory, two for CD8 naive, and one for CD8 memory.

TCR CDR3 regions were amplified from genomic DNA by multiplex PCR using the deep immunoSEQ assay. Genomic DNA extracted from each cell subset was distributed evenly over all wells of several immunoSEQ 96-well plates, and each plate served as one replicate. For sorted subsets, approximately 200 ng of genomic DNA, equivalent to some 30,000 T cell genomes, went into each replicate PCR. The purified libraries were quantified using a Qubit 3.0 fluorometer, sized with a Bioanalyzer 2100, and then quantified again using the KAPA Library Quantification kit. A separate single-read 150-cycle Illumina NextSeq 550 flow cell was used to sequence each immunoSEQ 96-well plate. From the authors' description of their analysis: The immunoSEQ output contained only junctional sequences without quality scores, so filtering could not match that applied to full-length reads. Sequences were annotated with PyIR, a Python wrapper for IgBLAST v1.9, and V/J genes and CDR3 were assigned using IMGT germline references. Reads with weak V/J assignments (E-value above 1e-6), missing CDR3, stop codons, out-of-frame junctions, or ambiguous translated residues were removed. V3J clonotypes were defined as sequences sharing the same inferred V gene, J gene, and CDR3 amino acid sequence. To compute the percentage overlap between repertoires, the number of shared unique clonotypes was divided by the size of the smaller repertoire. Richness of each repertoire was evaluated using RTK rarefaction, the Chao1 estimator, and Recon v2.1 estimates of unobserved clonotypes. Generation probabilities for all TCRbeta clonotypes obtained by the gDNA method from a handful of donors were computed using OLGA. TCRdb's version of the immuneACCESS table is confined to in-frame rearrangements and falls short of the full clone set. An unresolved V gene accounts for under half of the shortfall where checked; the remainder is of unknown origin. D and trimming come from the DNA, and the V and J calls and clone size come from that table. The table for this sample lists around 2.5 million clones; 93% of them were counted only once. The biggest ten clones account for approximately 0.36% of the sample.

Healthy HIV-negative adults with no recently reported acute infections or vaccinations were included as donors. All donors were Caucasian adults living in Nashville, Tennessee, USA. CD4+ T cells were enriched by magnetic negative selection, after which naive cells were positively selected on CD45RA and the negative fraction was taken as the memory subset. Blood was collected by leukapheresis, and PBMCs were isolated by Ficoll-Histopaque density gradient centrifugation and then cryopreserved in liquid nitrogen vapor phase. Analytical flow cytometry was used to check the purity and quantity of every magnetically sorted T cell population. Genomic DNA was isolated from each sorted fraction and quantified by UV absorbance on a Nanodrop 2000c. What the authors observed across the whole study: Even with the large sequencing depth, rarefaction of the sorted-subset datasets indicated that sequencing was incomplete. Sampling was restricted to blood, and TCR repertoires in tissue are likely to differ from TCR repertoires in blood. Higher generation probabilities were observed for clonotypes shared by all four sorted-subset donors than for non-shared clonotypes. Naive subsets generally had larger estimated clonotype richness than memory subsets. About 5% of naive CD4, approximately 3.7% of naive CD8, about 2.4% of memory CD4, and about 0.4% of memory CD8 clonotypes were shared across a handful of donors. Based on pairwise subsampling, the degree of clonotype sharing among donors was expected to be affected by sequencing depth. Because the study included only a small number of donors, the genetic and exposure-history diversity represented was limited.

About this clone itself: Its cognate antigen has yet to be identified. Per-base qualities were not stored, and no clone one base away is much larger.

The sample was naive CD4+ T cells from PBMCs. The label giving this sample's cell subset or site can be read as: CD45RA+ positively selected. The sequence was obtained from a man aged 18 to 29 in good health. Some clones in this sample may be carry-over from other donors' samples.

In nucleotides, the sequence is TGTGCCAGCAGTGTAACAGGGGGGAGCAATCAGCCCCAGCATTTT. Translated, it gives CASSVTGGSNQPQHF. The chain links TRBV6-1 with TRBJ1-5; TRBD1 agrees with 8 junctional bases. The germline V gene yields MNHNS for CDR1 and SASEGT for CDR2. Measured from the cysteine to the phenylalanine, the CDR3 is 15 residues long. Only CDR3 DNA is held: 45 bases, read in frame from base 1. V is trimmed back by 4 bases and J by 1 base, and the junction contains 3 bases that no gene match accounts for.